This T cell receptor beta chain was documented in a study of blood T cell repertoires in COVID-19 (dated by TCRdb to the early 2020s). Regarding the study in general: Samples from collaborators originated in the United States, Italy and Spain and spanned both the acute and convalescent phases of COVID-19. The sample metadata nearly always contained a de-identified subject ID, COVID-19 status, age in years and sex. The samples were drawn from two sources: the first 160 participants of the ongoing ImmuneRACE study, and about 1,300 subjects contributed by 6 global collaborators. Where available, HLA class I and class II types were obtained from metadata supplied by the sample provider rather than from assay-based typing. The material from the prospective study consisted of cDNA or gDNA derived from T cells, B-cell-depleted T cells, or PBMCs. The repertoires were made available in a free public database intended to serve as a resource for research on the immune response to SARS-CoV-2. Deeply sampled blood TCRbeta repertoires from subjects exposed to, actively infected with, or recovered from COVID-19 were included in the dataset. Study-level results and caveats: How much clinical and demographic metadata was included differed by source and by participant, and the metadata was provided uncurated.

From the cysteine up to the phenylalanine, the CDR3 has a length of 15 residues. Solely the CDR3 DNA is kept, with 45 bases framed from the first base. CDR1 SEHNR and CDR2 FQNEAQ are derived from the germline V gene (reference sequence). V was cut back by 3 bases and J by 2 bases, leaving a gap of 13 bases between them. TCRbeta CDR3 regions were amplified from genomic DNA by means of the immunoSEQ Assay, a bias-controlled multiplex PCR. The study's own analysis went as follows. The number of nucleated cells in each sample was estimated from the amplification of reference gene primers within the assay. To quantify the absolute abundance of each unique TCRbeta CDR3 rearrangement, sequence reads were collapsed and filtered. For each sample, productive Simpson clonality was calculated as the square root of Simpson's diversity index across productive rearrangements. TCRdb re-hosts the immuneACCESS table, in-frame sequences only. Its copies lack some clones; in the studies checked, an unresolved V gene accounts for under half of them, and the cause for the rest is not known. The DNA was the basis for D and trimming; V, J and clone size are from that table. Counted in this sample were about 160,000 clones; around 80% of them appeared once. The leading ten clones occupy about 10% of the sample.

The collaborating institutions used their own protocols to collect whole blood in K2EDTA tubes. For TCRbeta analysis, collaborator samples were shipped as frozen whole blood, as isolated PBMCs, or as DNA extracted from either sample type. Comment on this clone: No antigen is known for it. No qualities accompany the bases; no much larger clone lies one base away.

The sequencing sample was made of peripheral blood. The rearrangement combines TRBV7-9 with TRBJ2-5, with no reliable assignment of the D segment. The receptor was derived from a man in his sixties with active or convalescent COVID-19. The encoded CDR3 is CASSFLALRQETQYF. The DNA sequence is as follows: TGTGCCAGCAGCTTTTTAGCATTGCGGCAAGAGACCCAGTACTTC.